This T cell receptor (beta chain) was identified in a study of vaccination and CD4 T cells after COVID-19. Study-wide points: Convalescent patient numbers were relatively low, with no early post-infection timepoints.

The treatment here: roughly 11-day PBMC culture with coronavirus spike peptide pools or control peptides (ViraFEST assay). V was pared by 3 bases and J by 5 bases, with 12 bases of the junction left unmatched. Germline V gene sequence: CDR1 DFQATT, CDR2 SNEGSKA (reference sequence). The CDR3 length is 15 residues. As for this clonotype: The antigen is unknown.

Sequence data for DNA of cultured CD4+ T cells were generated by the Oncomine TCR Beta short-read assay. TCRdb reprocessed the PCR reads via MiXCR and lists one record per CDR3 protein. This table has some 11,000 distinct CDR3 sequences, around three quarters appearing once. Sequencing was carried out using CD4+ T cells from blood, cultured in vitro. This TCR derives from a human donor who had recovered from COVID-19. This rearrangement joins TRBV20-1 to TRBJ1-2; 7 bases map to TRBD1. The CDR3 DNA sequence: TGCAGTGCTAGTAAAGGGCAGGGGGGGCCTTATGGCTACACCTTC. Its translation is CSASKGQGGPYGYTF.